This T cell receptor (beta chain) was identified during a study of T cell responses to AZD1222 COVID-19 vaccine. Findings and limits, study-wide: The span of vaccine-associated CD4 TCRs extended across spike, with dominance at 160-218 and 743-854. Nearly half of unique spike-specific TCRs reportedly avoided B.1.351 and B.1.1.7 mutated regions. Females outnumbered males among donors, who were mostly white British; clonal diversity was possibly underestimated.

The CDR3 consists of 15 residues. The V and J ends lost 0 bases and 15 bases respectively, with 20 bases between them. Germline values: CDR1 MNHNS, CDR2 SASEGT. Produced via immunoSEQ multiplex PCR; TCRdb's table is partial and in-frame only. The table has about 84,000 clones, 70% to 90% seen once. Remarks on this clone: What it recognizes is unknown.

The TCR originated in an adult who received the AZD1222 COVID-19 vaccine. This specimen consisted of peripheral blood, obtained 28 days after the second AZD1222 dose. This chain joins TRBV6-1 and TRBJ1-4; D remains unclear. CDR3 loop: CASSEATAAWRLMFF. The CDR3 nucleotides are TGTGCCAGCAGTGAAGCCACAGCCGCTTGGAGACTCATGTTTTTT.